The source of this T cell receptor (beta chain) is a study of cytomegalovirus exposure and HLA in healthy donors. Study findings and constraints: An analysis done earlier found most TCR beta V segments productive about 90% or about 30% of the time.

Germline CDR1 is MGHDK and CDR2 is SYGVNS. V lost 3 bases and J lost 6, with 17 bases in between. The CDR3 spans 15 residues. Worth noting for this clone: Its antigen is as yet unknown.

Use of 60 Vbeta and 13 Jbeta primers characterized the PCR. The assay was immunoSEQ multiplex PCR, and TCRdb's table has in-frame clones only and misses some. The sample includes about 160,000 clones, roughly 84% of them seen just once. The TCR sequence derives from a man younger than 45 in good health and CMV-seronegative. V is TRBV25-1 and J is TRBJ1-2; D possibly corresponds to TRBD1 (6 bases). The sequencing sample was made of PBMCs. The CDR3 DNA sequence: TGTGCCAGCAGTGACCCCGCAGGGGAATATGATGGCTACACCTTC. This translates into CASSDPAGEYDGYTF.